This is a list of T cell receptor beta chains from one sample in a study of tumor-infiltrating lymphocytes in primary liver carcinoma. One entry per CDR3 protein results from TCRdb running MiXCR on the multiplex PCR reads. The sample includes under 200,000 distinct CDR3 sequences, 85% of them seen just once. Sequenced input: tumor tissue from primary liver carcinoma. The receptor set was obtained from a man aged 35 to 55 with primary liver carcinoma and hepatitis B virus infection. The CDR3 runs from the conserved cysteine through the conserved F or W. D genes are given only for firm matches. Only part of the rows carry a size: once, few, many, or a class if the clone is expanded.

J | size | length | D | V | CDR3 | DNA
TRBJ1-2 | - | 13 | - | TRBV11-2 | CASSLVGGYGYTF | TGTGCAAGCAGCTTGGTGGGGGGCTATGGCTACACCTTC
TRBJ1-2 | - | 14 | - | TRBV4-2 | CASNQDQTGWGYTF | TGTGCCAGTAACCAAGATCAAACAGGCTGGGGCTACACCTTC
TRBJ2-7 | - | 19 | TRBD2 | TRBV28 | CASSFAGLAGLSSYNEQYF | TGTGCCAGCAGTTTTGCGGGACTAGCGGGATTGAGCTCCTACAATGAACAGTACTTC
TRBJ2-1 | - | 17 | - | TRBV4-2 | CASNQVSTGYTGNEQFF | TGTGCCAGCAACCAAGTTTCAACGGGATATACGGGGAATGAGCAGTTCTTC
TRBJ2-3 | - | 16 | TRBD2 | TRBV6-6 | CAARLAEGPRTDTQYF | TGTGCCGCCCGACTAGCGGAAGGTCCCCGCACAGATACGCAGTATTTT
TRBJ1-1 | once | 16 | TRBD1 | TRBV5-4 | CASSQIGTVMSTEALF | TGTGCCAGCAGCCAAATTGGGACAGTGATGAGCACTGAAGCTCTCTTT
TRBJ1-5 | many | 13 | - | TRBV19 | CASSEAANQPQHF | TGTGCCAGTAGTGAGGCAGCTAATCAGCCCCAGCATTTT
TRBJ2-3 | - | 13 | - | TRBV4-1 | CTISQEYQGGPHF | TGCACCATCAGCCAAGAATACCAGGGGGGACCCCATTTT
TRBJ2-2 | - | 15 | - | TRBV11-2 | CATSHVRGRTWELFF | TGTGCCACCAGCCATGTCCGGGGGAGGACCTGGGAGCTATTTTTT
TRBJ2-1 | - | 12 | - | TRBV29-1 | CYVRSVINEQFF | TGCTACGTTCGGAGTGTCATCAATGAGCAGTTCTTC
TRBJ2-7 | - | 16 | - | TRBV29-1 | CGAMTSETGTPYEQYF | TGCGGCGCCATGACATCTGAGACCGGCACTCCCTACGAACAGTACTTC
TRBJ1-4 | - | 13 | - | TRBV12-3/TRBV12-4 | CACSLAGTEKLFF | TGTGCCTGCAGTCTGGCAGGGACTGAAAAACTGTTTTTT
TRBJ2-5 | once | 12 | - | TRBV6-6 | CASNPVAETQYF | TGTGCCAGCAACCCTGTCGCGGAGACCCAATACTTC
TRBJ2-1 | - | 14 | - | TRBV6-2/TRBV6-3 | CASSPDHHRNEQFF | TGCGCCAGCAGTCCTGACCACCACCGAAATGAGCAGTTCTTC
TRBJ2-6 | - | 17 | - | TRBV6-1 | CASAERGALSGANVLTF | TGTGCCAGCGCCGAGAGAGGTGCCCTCTCTGGGGCCAACGTCCTGACTTTC
TRBJ2-2 | - | 18 | TRBD2 | TRBV6-5 | CSSSYSLAGGPDPGELFF | TGTTCTAGCAGTTACAGTCTAGCGGGAGGCCCTGACCCCGGGGAGCTGTTTTTT
TRBJ1-2 | - | 14 | TRBD1 | TRBV6-5 | CACSYSWDSYGYTF | TGTGCCTGCAGTTACTCGTGGGACAGCTATGGCTATACCTTC
TRBJ2-2 | - | 13 | - | TRBV4-3 | CASSPQRTGKLFF | TGCGCCAGCAGCCCCCAACGCACTGGGAAGCTGTTTTTT
TRBJ2-6 | - | 15 | - | TRBV29-1 | CSVWDGVVGGNVLTF | TGCAGCGTTTGGGACGGGGTGGTTGGAGGCAACGTCCTGACTTTC
TRBJ2-7 | - | 14 | - | TRBV6-5 | CASSSPGADYEQYF | TGTGCCAGCAGTTCCCCGGGCGCGGACTACGAGCAGTATTTC
TRBJ2-1 | - | 15 | TRBD2 | TRBV11-2 | CASSHTSGINNEQFF | TGTGCCAGTAGCCATACTAGCGGGATCAACAATGAGCAGTTCTTC
TRBJ2-1 | - | 15 | - | TRBV6-2/TRBV6-3 | CTSSIGLTGNDEQFF | TGTACCAGCAGCATCGGACTAACTGGGAACGATGAGCAGTTCTTC
TRBJ2-3 | once | 14 | - | TRBV5-6 | CASSLQGTTNTQYF | TGTGCCAGCAGCTTGCAGGGGACAACAAATACGCAGTATTTT
TRBJ2-1 | - | 16 | - | TRBV12-3/TRBV12-4 | CITRQGWAGDSNEQFF | TGTATCACCAGACAGGGGTGGGCGGGAGATTCTAATGAGCAGTTCTTC
TRBJ2-3 | - | 15 | - | TRBV19 | CASSRRGGTADTQYF | TGTGCCAGTAGTAGACGCGGCGGGACGGCAGATACGCAGTATTTT
TRBJ2-1 | - | 13 | - | TRBV30 | CAWSVRSGVEQFF | TGTGCATGGAGTGTCAGGTCAGGGGTTGAGCAGTTCTTC
TRBJ2-1 | medium-sized | 13 | TRBD2 | TRBV28 | CASWIRGGNEQFF | TGTGCCAGCTGGATACGGGGGGGCAATGAGCAGTTCTTC
TRBJ2-7 | - | 14 | TRBD2 | TRBV28 | CAAGKGAGKYEQYF | TGTGCCGCAGGGAAGGGAGCGGGAAAGTACGAGCAGTATTTC
TRBJ2-5 | - | 18 | - | TRBV11-2 | CVSSPSSIHCTRRETQYF | TGTGTCAGCAGCCCTAGCTCAATCCATTGTACTAGGCGGGAGACCCAGTACTTC
TRBJ2-1 | - | 14 | TRBD2 | TRBV6-4 | CASSRTSEIYEQFF | TGTGCCAGCAGCAGGACTAGCGAGATCTATGAGCAGTTCTTC
TRBJ1-2 | - | 14 | TRBD1 | TRBV29-1 | CSVLHDRDMNVYTF | TGCAGCGTCCTCCATGACAGGGACATGAATGTCTACACCTTC
TRBJ1-1 | - | 16 | - | TRBV4-2 | CASSPRVSGLSTEAFF | TGTGCCAGCAGCCCGAGGGTCTCCGGACTGAGCACTGAAGCTTTCTTC
TRBJ1-5 | - | 15 | - | TRBV11-3 | CASSLDLRVAQSQHF | TGTGCCAGCAGCTTAGATCTGAGGGTGGCTCAATCCCAGCATTTT
TRBJ2-3 | - | 13 | - | TRBV29-1 | CRVVGQINQPQYF | TGCAGGGTTGTCGGCCAGATCAATCAGCCCCAGTATTTT
TRBJ2-1 | few | 13 | - | TRBV10-1 | CASSVELYNEQFF | TGTGCCAGCAGTGTTGAACTTTACAATGAGCAGTTCTTC
TRBJ2-1 | - | 13 | - | TRBV6-5 | CASNDEIGTQQFF | TGTGCCAGCAATGACGAGATAGGGACCCAGCAGTTCTTC
TRBJ2-7 | - | 14 | TRBD2 | TRBV29-1 | CIVRTSGMSHEQYF | TGCATCGTCCGGACTAGCGGGATGAGCCACGAGCAGTACTTC
TRBJ1-2 | - | 15 | - | TRBV5-5 | CASSLSIETDYGYTF | TGTGCCAGTAGCTTGTCTATTGAGACGGATTATGGCTACACCTTC
TRBJ2-1 | - | 15 | - | TRBV11-2 | CASTPGTSSYNEQFF | TGTGCCAGCACCCCCGGGACTTCTTCCTACAATGAACAATTCTTC
TRBJ2-7 | - | 13 | - | TRBV7-8 | CASSRLSSYEQYF | TGTGCCAGCAGCCGGCTCAGCTCCTACGAGCAGTACTTC
TRBJ2-1 | - | 11 | - | TRBV18 | CASSLANEQFF | TGTGCCAGTTCACTAGCCAATGAGCAGTTCTTC
TRBJ2-5 | - | 16 | - | TRBV12-3/TRBV12-4 | CDSSLSGRRNEDTQYF | TGTGACAGCAGTTTATCAGGCAGGAGAAACGAAGATACCCAGTACTTC
TRBJ1-1 | - | 15 | TRBD1 | TRBV5-1 | CTSSTEQGKNIGAFF | TGCACCAGCAGCACCGAACAGGGGAAGAACATTGGAGCTTTCTTT
TRBJ2-5 | - | 15 | - | TRBV11-2 | CASSYCTGPAETQYF | TGTGCCAGCAGTTATTGTACTGGTCCCGCGGAGACCCAGTACTTC
TRBJ2-7 | - | 13 | TRBD2 | TRBV28 | CVSSGDRAYEQYF | TGTGTCAGTAGCGGGGACCGCGCCTACGAGCAGTACTTC
TRBJ2-7 | - | 15 | TRBD1 | TRBV28 | CASPPSDRVFHEEYF | TGTGCCAGTCCGCCATCAGACAGGGTCTTCCACGAGGAGTACTTC
TRBJ2-7 | few | 14 | - | TRBV29-1 | CSLWTAQSSYEQYF | TGCAGCTTATGGACAGCCCAAAGCTCCTACGAGCAATACTTC
TRBJ2-6 | - | 16 | - | TRBV6-1 | CASSEQGMAGADVLTF | TGTGCCAGCAGTGAACAGGGTATGGCTGGGGCCGACGTCCTAACTTTC
TRBJ2-2 | - | 13 | - | TRBV11-1 | CASNFWDARELFF | TGTGCCAGCAACTTTTGGGACGCCCGGGAGCTGTTTTTT
TRBJ1-1 | once | 13 | - | TRBV12-3/TRBV12-4 | CASSRQLNTHAFF | TGTGCCAGCAGTCGACAGTTGAACACTCATGCTTTCTTT
TRBJ2-5 | - | 16 | - | TRBV5-4 | CASSINSSGVGEIQYF | TGTGCCAGCAGCATAAACAGTAGCGGCGTCGGAGAGATCCAGTACTTC
TRBJ1-2 | - | 16 | TRBD1 | TRBV7-8 | CASSLAGRQGGYGYIF | TGTGCCAGCAGCTTAGCGGGCCGACAGGGAGGCTATGGTTACATCTTC
TRBJ2-1 | - | 15 | - | TRBV5-5 | CASSLSLGTVNEHFF | TGTGCCAGCAGCTTGAGTCTAGGTACGGTCAATGAGCACTTCTTC
TRBJ2-2 | - | 12 | TRBD1 | TRBV29-1 | CSGGQGSGELLF | TGCAGCGGCGGACAGGGGTCCGGGGAGCTGTTATTT
TRBJ2-1 | - | 16 | TRBD2 | TRBV4-3 | CASSQDRSGMHKGQFF | TGCGCCAGCAGCCAAGATCGGAGCGGGATGCATAAAGGGCAGTTCTTC
TRBJ2-1 | - | 15 | - | TRBV6-6 | CASNYSTGSYNEQFF | TGTGCCAGCAATTACTCGACTGGCTCCTACAATGAACAGTTCTTC
TRBJ2-5 | few | 13 | - | TRBV5-6 | CASIWRDQETQYF | TGTGCCAGCATATGGCGGGACCAAGAGACTCAGTACTTC